The subject of this entry is one T cell receptor (beta chain). Its antigen is still unknown. This record comes from a study of cytomegalovirus exposure and HLA in healthy donors. Findings of the study overall: Some V segments, including TRBV6-2 and TRBV6-3, were excluded as indistinguishable.

A multiplex PCR was run with 60 Vbeta primers and 13 Jbeta primers. The assay was immunoSEQ multiplex PCR, and TCRdb's table has in-frame clones only and misses some. The table lists approximately 100,000 clones, about 70% of them singletons. The V end lost 1 base, the J end lost 3 bases, and 15 bases lay between the germline ends. The CDR3 has 16 amino acids. Germline lookup yields CDR1 SGHVS and CDR2 FNYEAQ. The receptor was isolated from a woman in her forties or fifties in good health and CMV-seropositive. Material: PBMCs. The chain carries TRBV7-6 and TRBJ1-1; tentative D call: TRBD1 (6 bases). The CDR3 sequence: CASSLEGQTGDTEAFF. Written as DNA, the CDR3 is TGTGCCAGCAGCTTAGAAGGGCAGACAGGAGACACTGAAGCTTTCTTT.